The clone carrying this T cell receptor (beta chain) was detected many times. This sample is drawn from a study of T-cell reconstitution after alpha-beta-depleted transplantation in children. The germline V gene encodes CDR1 MDHEN and CDR2 SYDVKM. There are 16 residues in the CDR3. V lost 7 bases to trimming and J lost 0 bases, with 15 bases between them. As it was prepared, the TCRbeta library received unique molecular identifiers. TCRdb independently ran MiXCR on the PCR reads; one entry per CDR3 protein. The top ten clones hold approximately 7.2% of a sample with roughly 100,000 distinct CDR3 sequences, 7.5% to 9.5% of them seen once.

The sequences come from PBMCs from the stem cell graft donor, collected from the stem cell graft. V gene TRBV28 combines with J gene TRBJ2-2; D possibly corresponds to TRBD1 (5 bases). The TCR comes from a human donor who donated a stem cell graft to a child with congenital amegakaryocytic thrombocytopenia. The CDR3 DNA reads TGTGCCAGCAACCCGTCTAGGACACCGAACACCGGGGAGCTGTTTTTT. This codes for CASNPSRTPNTGELFF.